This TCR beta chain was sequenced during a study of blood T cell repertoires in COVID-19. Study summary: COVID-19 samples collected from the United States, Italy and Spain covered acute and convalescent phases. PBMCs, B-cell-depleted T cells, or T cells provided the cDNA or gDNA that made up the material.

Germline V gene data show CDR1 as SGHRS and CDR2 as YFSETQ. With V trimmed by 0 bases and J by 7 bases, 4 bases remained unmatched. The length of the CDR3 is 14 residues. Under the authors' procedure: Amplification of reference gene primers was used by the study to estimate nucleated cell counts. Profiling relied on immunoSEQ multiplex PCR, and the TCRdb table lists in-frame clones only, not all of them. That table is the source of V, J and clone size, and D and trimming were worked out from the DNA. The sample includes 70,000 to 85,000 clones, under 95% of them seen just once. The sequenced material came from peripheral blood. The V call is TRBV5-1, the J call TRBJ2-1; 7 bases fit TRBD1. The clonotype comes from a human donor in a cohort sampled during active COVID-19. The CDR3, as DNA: TGCGCCAGCAGCTTGGAGGGGGCGGTGAATGAGCAGTTCTTC. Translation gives CASSLEGAVNEQFF.